This TCR beta chain was retrieved from a study of CD8+CD57+ T cells in acquired aplastic anemia (dated by TCRdb to 2016 to 2019). As for the study more broadly: Extracted DNA from sorted CD4+ and CD8+ cells averaged about 2.9 ug, ranging from about 0.2 to 30 ug. Results and caveats for the whole study, not just this receptor: CD8+ Simpson's diversity did not differ significantly between patients and healthy controls (P=0.060). Although some 28 CD8+ CDR3 sequences were shared by patients and controls, these sequences appeared highly expressed in patients and within the immunodominant clones of patients.

In this study, sorted CD4+ and CD8+ T cells from the blood of healthy subjects and of severe aplastic anemia patients had their TCR repertoires deep-sequenced. Ficoll-Paque density gradient centrifugation was used to isolate peripheral blood mononuclear cells. Before DNA extraction, CD4+ and CD8+ T cells were sorted by FACS or by magnetic beads. There are 14 amino acids in the CDR3, from cysteine to phenylalanine inclusive. Only CDR3 DNA remains: 42 bases, in frame from the first base. Cut back by 0 bases and 4 bases, the V and J ends lie 10 bases apart. The germline V gene gives CDR1 as WSHSY and CDR2 as SAAADI. TCR beta VDJ combination and CDR3 sequence profiling used genomic DNA as the template. TCR repertoire sequencing was run on an Illumina HiSeq 2000. Concerning the study's data processing: Repertoires were assessed using TRBV/TRBJ rearrangement plots, CDR3 size and DJ length profiles, and Simpson's diversity index. The immunodominant clone was defined as the most abundant DNA sequence in deep sequencing data. CDR3 amino acid sequences were screened for sharing across subjects and compared with published repertoires and the VDJdb database. TCRdb itself trimmed the public reads at Q25 with fastp, ran MiXCR and retained productive beta chains. For every CDR3 protein sequence, its rows merge into one entry that carries the most common genes and DNA. TCRdb, not the authors, supplied the V and J calls. The sample yields approximately 190,000 distinct CDR3 sequences; around three fifths were counted once. Together, the top ten hold just over 45% of the sample.

Comments on this clonotype: What this receptor recognizes is not known. There are no base qualities to consult, and no much larger clone falls within one base.

The sequence was collected from a human donor with severe aplastic anemia or a healthy control (not recorded which). Sample: sorted CD4+, CD8+, or CD8+CD57+ T cells (not recorded which) from PBMCs. The chain is made from TRBV10-2 and TRBJ2-7, with a tentative D gene TRBD2 over 7 matching bases. The CDR3 loop reads CASSESEGGYEQYF. The DNA sequence is given as TGCGCCAGCAGTGAGTCAGAGGGGGGGTACGAGCAGTACTTC.